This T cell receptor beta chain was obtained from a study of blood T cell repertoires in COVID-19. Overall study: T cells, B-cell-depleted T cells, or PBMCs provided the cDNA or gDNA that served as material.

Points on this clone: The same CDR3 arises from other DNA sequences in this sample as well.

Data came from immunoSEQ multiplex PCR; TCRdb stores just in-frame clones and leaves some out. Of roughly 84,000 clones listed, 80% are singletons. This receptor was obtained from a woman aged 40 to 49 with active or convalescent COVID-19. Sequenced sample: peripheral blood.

CDR3 in amino acids: CASSYSESNQPQHF. CDR3 bases: TGTGCCAGCAGTTACTCCGAGAGCAATCAGCCCCAGCATTTT. The chain recombines TRBV6-5 with TRBJ1-5; D gene unclear. Per germline, CDR1 MNHEY and CDR2 SVGAGI. Trimming stripped 0 bases from V and 1 base from J, with 4 bases between. This CDR3 spans 14 amino acids.